This TCR beta chain was recorded in a study of T cell repertoires in cytomegalovirus infection. Overall study context: A matching HLA type, together with CMV infection, was signaled by public TCR beta signatures.

This clonotype has ten or more counts. Its antigen is still unknown. MiXCR, applied by TCRdb to the reads, yields one record per CDR3 protein. Of about 450,000 distinct CDR3 sequences in the sample, roughly 31% were seen once. V lost 1 base to trimming and J lost 5 bases, with 0 bases between them. The CDR3 length is 10 residues. Germline V gene sequence: CDR1 SGHVS, CDR2 FQNEAQ. Regarding the study as a whole: CMV-specific TCR beta clonotypes restricted by HLA-C were the ones dominating the ex vivo response.

The chain uses TRBV7-8 and TRBJ2-7, with D unresolved. The source material was PBMCs. This receptor was identified in a human donor in good health (CMV status not recorded). Some clones in this sample may be carry-over from other donors' samples. The chain's CDR3 is CASSLDEQYF. The CDR3 DNA is TGTGCCAGCAGCTTAGACGAGCAGTACTTC.